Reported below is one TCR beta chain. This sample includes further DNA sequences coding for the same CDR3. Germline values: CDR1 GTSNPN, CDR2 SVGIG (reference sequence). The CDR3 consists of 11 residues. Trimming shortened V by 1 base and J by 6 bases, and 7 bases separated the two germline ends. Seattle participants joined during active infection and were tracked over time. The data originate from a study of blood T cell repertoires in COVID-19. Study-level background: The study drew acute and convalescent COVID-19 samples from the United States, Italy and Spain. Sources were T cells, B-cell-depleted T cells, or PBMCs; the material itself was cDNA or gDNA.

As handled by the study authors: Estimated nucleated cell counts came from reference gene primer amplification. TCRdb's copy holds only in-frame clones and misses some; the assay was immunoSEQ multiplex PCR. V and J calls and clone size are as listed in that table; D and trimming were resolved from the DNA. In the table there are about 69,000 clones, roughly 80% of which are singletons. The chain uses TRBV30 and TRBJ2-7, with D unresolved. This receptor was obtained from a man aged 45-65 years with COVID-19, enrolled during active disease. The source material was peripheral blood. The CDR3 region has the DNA TGTGCCTGGAGTGGGAGCGCCGAGCAGTACTTC. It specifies CAWSGSAEQYF.